This entry lists 15 T cell receptor beta chains sequenced from one sample in a study of blood T cell repertoires in COVID-19. Assay used: immunoSEQ multiplex PCR; TCRdb lists only in-frame clones, some missing. The data contain 200,000 to 250,000 clones, more than 80% of them singletons. The sequenced material came from peripheral blood. The receptor source for this set is a young man with COVID-19, enrolled during active disease.

V usage is TRBV7-3 and J usage is TRBJ2-2, with 11 bases lining up with TRBD2. The V and J ends lost 3 bases and 7 bases, in that order; junction bases with no gene match: 10. This CDR3 has 17 amino acids. Germline assignment: CDR1 SGHTA and CDR2 FQGTGA. The CDR3 DNA follows: TGTGCCAGCAGCTTGCTAGCGGGAGGTCGGAGCGACGGGGAGCTGTTTTTT. Translating it yields CASSLLAGGRSDGELFF. The full variable domain, completed using reference TRBV7-3 and TRBJ2-2, is GAGVSQTPSNKVTEKGKYVELRCDPISGHTALYWYRQSLGQGPEFLIYFQGTGAADDSGLPNDRFFAVRPEGSVSTLKIQRTERGDSAVYLCASSLLAGGRSDGELFFGEGSRLTVL.

V is TRBV7-2 and J is TRBJ2-1, with TRBD2 as a possible D gene (6 bases). The CDR3 loop spans 15 amino acids. CDR1 is SGHTA and CDR2 is FQGNSA in the germline V gene. Deletions cut 0 bases from V and 8 bases from J, with 14 bases between. CDR3 coding DNA: TGTGCCAGCAGCTTAGCGCGGCGGGGTAGAGATGAGCAGTTCTTC. Protein product: CASSLARRGRDEQFF.

The chain joins TRBV7-6 to TRBJ1-4, with TRBD1 matching over 7 bases. Losses at the gene ends were 4 bases for V and 0 bases for J; bases not matched to a gene: 5. CDR1 SGHVS and CDR2 FNYEAQ come from the germline V gene. There are 16 residues in the CDR3. The CDR3 loop is CASSSSRGPTNEKLFF. CDR3 coding DNA: TGTGCCAGCAGCTCGTCGAGGGGGCCAACTAATGAAAAACTGTTTTTT.

As regards this clone: At one of its ends the junction is not consistent with the germline gene, which may arise from a read error. The V call is TRBV27, the J call TRBJ2-7; 13 positions agree with TRBD2. The germline V gene encodes CDR1 MNHEY and CDR2 SMNVEV (reference sequence). This CDR3 region has 15 residues. The CDR3 DNA reads TGTGCCAGTCGTTCCTCCCGGACTAGCGGGAGTCAAGCGGACTTC. This codes for CASRSSRTSGSQADF.

The genes are TRBV4-1 and TRBJ1-4; D is undetermined. The CDR3 runs to 17 residues. CDR1 is MGHRA and CDR2 is YSYEKL in the germline V gene. Trimming stripped 4 bases from V and 1 base from J, with 16 bases between. CDR3 nucleotide sequence: TGCGCCAGCAGCCGCCGAGAAGCTACCGTAACTAATGAAAAACTGTTTTTT. Protein product: CASSRREATVTNEKLFF.

CDR3 amino acids: CASRALSYGYTF. The CDR3 region has the DNA TGTGCCAGTAGAGCGTTGAGCTATGGCTACACCTTC. The chain has TRBV19 and TRBJ1-2; D is undetermined. The V end lost 6 bases, the J end lost 4 bases, and 9 bases lay between the germline ends. In germline, CDR1 is LNHDA, CDR2 SQIVND (reference sequence). The CDR3 sequence is 12 residues long.

The chain combines TRBV7-9 with TRBJ1-6; TRBD1 matches at 8 bases. This CDR3 is 16 amino acids long. The J segment lost 5 bases and the V segment lost 5 bases, leaving 8 bases of the junction unmatched. Germline V lookup: CDR1 SEHNR, CDR2 FQNEAQ (reference sequence). The CDR3 loop reads CASSDDRGWDNSPLHF. The CDR3 nucleotides read TGTGCCAGCAGCGATGACAGGGGATGGGATAATTCACCCCTCCACTTT.

The chain recombines TRBV6-5 with TRBJ1-2, with 10 bases matching TRBD1. The CDR3 runs 15 residues. J was trimmed by 7 bases and V by 2 bases; bases with no gene match: 7. Germline lookup yields CDR1 MNHEY and CDR2 SVGAGI. This chain's CDR3 is CASSYDGTGVGGYTF. In nucleotides, the CDR3 is TGTGCCAGCAGTTACGACGGGACAGGGGTCGGTGGCTACACCTTC.

As regards this clone: A single base separates this from a much larger clone, so it may be a read error. The chain is built from TRBV29-1 and TRBJ1-2; D unresolved. Per the germline V gene, CDR1 is SQVTM and CDR2 is ANQGSEA. Trimming stripped 0 bases from V and 6 bases from J, with 11 bases between. The CDR3 is 13 residues long. The CDR3 protein is CSVEDLRLDGYTF. CDR3 nucleotides: TGCAGCGTTGAAGATCTGAGGTTGGATGGCTACACCTTC. Combining the CDR3 with reference TRBV29-1 and TRBJ1-2 gives the whole variable domain SAVISQKPSRDICQRGTSLTIQCQVDSQVTMMFWYRQQPGQSLTLIATANQGSEATYESGFVIDKFPISRPNLTFSTLTVSNMSPEDSSIYLCSVEDLRLDGYTFGSGTRLTVV.

V usage is TRBV7-2 and J usage is TRBJ1-1; D is undetermined. Germline V CDR1 and CDR2: SGHTA, FQGNSA. V lost 2 bases and J lost 2, with 6 bases in between. The CDR3 loop spans 13 amino acids. In nucleotides, the CDR3 is TGTGCCAGCAGCTTACTGGGCAACACTGAAGCTTTCTTT. Residues: CASSLLGNTEAFF.

This clone was detected only once. This chain connects TRBV19 to TRBJ1-1; D is possibly TRBD1 (5 bases). This CDR3 comprises 16 residues. V was pared by 6 bases and J by 1 base, with 18 bases between. CDR1 is LNHDA and CDR2 is SQIVND in the germline V gene (reference sequence). The CDR3 loop reads CASSERTIRGNTEAFF. CDR3 coding DNA: TGTGCCAGTAGCGAAAGGACAATCCGAGGGAACACTGAAGCTTTCTTT.

J is TRBJ1-2 and V is TRBV6-4, with D possibly matching TRBD1 (5 bases). Germline CDR1 MRHNA, CDR2 SNTAGT. This CDR3 contains 16 residues. Trimming cost V 0 bases and J 1 base, with 12 bases left between them. The CDR3 bases are TGTGCCAGCAGTGACTCGAGAGTACAGGTTAACTATGGCTACACCTTC. This translates into CASSDSRVQVNYGYTF.

The chain couples TRBV11-2 to TRBJ2-5; 9 bases match TRBD2. Germline-derived CDR1 and CDR2 are SGHAT and FQNNGV. This CDR3 is built from 19 residues. The V segment lost 0 bases and the J segment 3 bases; nucleotides outside the gene matches: 14. The CDR3 loop is CASSLEGFISGGAKETQYF. The CDR3 bases are TGTGCCAGCAGCTTAGAAGGGTTTATTAGCGGGGGAGCTAAAGAGACCCAGTACTTC.

This sequence joins TRBV21-1 and TRBJ1-2; the table's D call, TRBD1, has no DNA check behind it. TRBV21-1 is described as a pseudogene. There are 19 residues in the CDR3. Here the CDR3 reads CASSNSAGDRGRPDYGYTF. The CDR3 DNA reads as TGTGCCAGCAGCAACTCTGCGGGGGACAGGGGGCGCCCAGACTATGGCTACACCTTC.

The chain employs TRBV3-1 (or the pseudogene TRBV3-2) and TRBJ1-1; 9 nucleotides line up with TRBD1. Germline CDR1 is LGHDT and CDR2 is YNNKEL (reference sequence). V gave up 1 base and J gave up 9 bases; unmatched junction bases: 3. The CDR3 covers 13 residues. CDR3 DNA: TGTGCCAGCAGCCAAGGAGGACAGGGGAAAGCTTTCTTT. Amino acids: CASSQGGQGKAFF.